These T cell receptor beta chains were read from a single sample in a study of blood T cell repertoires in COVID-19. Assay: immunoSEQ multiplex PCR; the TCRdb copy retains only in-frame clones and omits some. This table holds 250,000 to 300,000 clones, over 65% found once. Sequenced: peripheral blood. These receptors originate from a woman over 75 with acute or convalescent COVID-19. Both conserved end residues are trimmed from each CDR3. The size field is filled for only some rows; it gives once, few, many or a size class.

clone_size	v_call	cdr3_aa
.	TRBV12-3/TRBV12-4	ASSRLGGETQY
.	TRBV7-2	ASSRPGGNQPQH
.	TRBV10-3	AISESIAGQGNSPLH
.	TRBV18	ASSPDGVGTEAF
.	TRBV10-3	AISGGLDYEQY
.	TRBV29-1	STPRGASSYNEQF
.	TRBV5-5	ASSFRDRGYEQY
.	TRBV5-1	ASSLLGQGDTGELF
.	TRBV9	ASSPGLAGGGGETQY
.	TRBV5-1	ASSSPHIRTYNEQF
.	TRBV10-1	ASRGTSGGAGPYNEQF
.	TRBV10-2	ASSESGGRFSEAF
.	TRBV25-1	ASTLTGLGGYT
few	TRBV6-2/TRBV6-3	ASSPRDRVRQPQH
.	TRBV5-1	ASSTGLAGVGTGELF
.	TRBV25-1	ASSDDTGTSGHQETQY
.	TRBV6-4	ASSRGLFTDTQY
.	TRBV5-4	ASSLLAGGDEQY
.	TRBV2	ASRPGQSGNTIY
.	TRBV7-2	ASSLRAQGPETQY
.	TRBV27	ASSLQRGTLTYEQY
.	TRBV5-1	ASSLGATGAENQPQH
few	TRBV18	ASSPPGQGSTSPLH
.	TRBV18	ASSPQGYLAGSPLH